Listed below are T cell receptor beta chains from one sample, sequenced in a study of cytomegalovirus exposure and HLA in healthy donors. Profiled with immunoSEQ multiplex PCR; TCRdb holds only in-frame clones, not every one. The data show about 98,000 clones, 70% to 90% seen once. The sample comprised PBMCs. These TCRs come from a woman aged 30 to 39 in good health and CMV-seronegative. CDR3s leave out the opening cysteine and the closing phenylalanine or tryptophan. Clone size is shown for a subset of rows, as once, few, many or a class of expanded clone.

J,size,V,CDR3
TRBJ2-1,few,TRBV5-1,ASSSGLAGNEQF
TRBJ1-1,-,TRBV7-2,ASSGQGAHTEAF
TRBJ2-5,-,TRBV5-1,ASSWRGGETQY
TRBJ1-1,-,TRBV5-4,ASSPGGARGNTEAF
TRBJ2-1,-,TRBV7-3,ASSRYSGSSSYNEQF
TRBJ2-3,-,TRBV28,ASSFNPSTGATDTQY
TRBJ2-2,-,TRBV6-1,ATRLAGPNTGELF
TRBJ2-7,-,TRBV10-3,AISLAEGFEQY
TRBJ1-2,-,TRBV11-1,ASSYGGSAQSYT
TRBJ2-7,-,TRBV6-1,ASRDRGASYEQY
TRBJ1-5,-,TRBV27,ASSLDWEAPQH
TRBJ1-3,once,TRBV7-6,ASGEALGNTIY
TRBJ1-1,-,TRBV11-2,ASSSGQTMNTEAF
TRBJ2-2,once,TRBV15,ATSQRTGGTGELF
TRBJ1-1,-,TRBV15,ATRSSDSTPAF
TRBJ2-5,-,TRBV2,ASSEGTGVETQY
TRBJ2-5,few,TRBV2,ASAGVRETQY
TRBJ2-3,few,TRBV29-1,SGGTGTDTQY
TRBJ1-2,-,TRBV2,ASNFHSPYGYT
TRBJ2-5,-,TRBV21-1,ASSKDRGQETQY
TRBJ1-4,-,TRBV18,ASSLLRLAATNEKLF
TRBJ1-3,-,TRBV2,ASAGAFSGNTIY
TRBJ2-1,-,TRBV11-2,ASSLVSARGQF
TRBJ2-1,-,TRBV11-2,ASSPTGSREQF
TRBJ1-4,-,TRBV4-1,ASSPRGGDEKLF
TRBJ2-5,-,TRBV2,ASSWTGQSQQETQY
TRBJ1-4,many,TRBV7-9,ASSLRFGDEKLF
TRBJ2-5,-,TRBV11-3,ASSPGTSPETQY
TRBJ1-2,-,TRBV14,ASSQNPGTGNYGYT
TRBJ2-3,-,TRBV5-6,ASSVRQGMTDTQY
TRBJ2-2,-,TRBV5-4,ASSHSLAGPGELF
TRBJ2-7,-,TRBV5-1,ASRGTSVYEQY
TRBJ1-1,-,TRBV6-6,ASSYGSRGNTEAF
TRBJ1-6,once,TRBV11-2,ASSNQGVGSPLH
TRBJ1-2,-,TRBV9,ASSARDRGDYGYT
TRBJ1-5,-,TRBV9,ASSLTGETQPQH
TRBJ1-4,-,TRBV18,ASSPRQGANEKLF
TRBJ1-1,once,TRBV25-1,ASRPTGRSTEAF
TRBJ2-7,-,TRBV5-1,ASSSGRDRGSEQY
TRBJ2-1,once,TRBV10-2,ATQDAIAYNEQF
TRBJ2-5,-,TRBV9,ASSVGGRETQY
TRBJ1-2,-,TRBV28,ASSLQANYGYT
TRBJ1-2,-,TRBV5-1,ASSLKTGESYGYT
TRBJ2-7,-,TRBV27,ASTTATSYEQY
TRBJ2-2,-,TRBV28,ASSSGDLLTGELF
TRBJ2-7,-,TRBV6-1,ASGGTVRGPVEQY
TRBJ1-3,-,TRBV28,ASRTGGAGNTIY
TRBJ2-7,-,TRBV9,ASSVAHGTDSYEQY
TRBJ2-1,-,TRBV7-9,ASSWGGRSYNEQF
TRBJ1-2,-,TRBV11-2,ASSLASGAHNYGYT
TRBJ2-5,once,TRBV25-1,ASSGEETQY
TRBJ2-1,-,TRBV2,ASSETGKTTLYNEQF
TRBJ2-3,few,TRBV9,ASSVEGGLADTQY
TRBJ2-3,-,TRBV6-6,ASSYGTAMVADTQY
TRBJ2-1,-,TRBV13,ASSLGRQAGNEQF